Listed below are T cell receptor beta chains from one sample, sequenced in a study of cytomegalovirus exposure and HLA in healthy donors. Repertoires were generated with immunoSEQ multiplex PCR, while TCRdb's copy carries only in-frame clones and drops some. The repertoire holds about 72,000 clones, about 81% seen once, with about 6.5% in the top ten. The sequencing sample was made of PBMCs. Receptor source: a human donor in good health. CDR3s include the opening cysteine and the closing phenylalanine or tryptophan. A D gene is named only where the DNA matches it firmly. Clone size is shown for a subset of rows, as once, few, many or a class of expanded clone.

>15|TRBJ1-1|NA|NA|TRBV6-6
TGTGCCAGCAGTTACCGGGACACCCGAAACACTGAAGCTTTCTTT
CASSYRDTRNTEAFF
>16|TRBJ1-1|NA|few|TRBV2
TGTGCCAGCAGTGAAGGCATTGCAGGGGTGAACACTGAAGCTTTCTTT
CASSEGIAGVNTEAFF
>17|TRBJ2-3|TRBD2|NA|TRBV29-1
TGCAGCGTTGAAAACCGGGGGGGACCGACTAGCACAGATACGCAGTATTTT
CSVENRGGPTSTDTQYF
>14|TRBJ2-3|NA|NA|TRBV14
TGTGCCAGCAGCCAAGATCAAAGGCGGAATACGCAGTATTTT
CASSQDQRRNTQYF
>15|TRBJ1-1|NA|NA|TRBV5-1
TGCGCCAGCAGCTTGGCCTCCGGAGGGAACACTGAAGCTTTCTTT
CASSLASGGNTEAFF
>13|TRBJ1-2|NA|once|TRBV7-2
TGTGCCAGCAGTCTACAGGGTGGTCTTGGCTACACCTTC
CASSLQGGLGYTF
>13|TRBJ2-1|NA|once|TRBV18
TGTGCCAGCTCACCAGGGGCCAGCAATGAGCAGTTCTTC
CASSPGASNEQFF
>16|TRBJ2-6|NA|once|TRBV11-1
TGTGCCAGCAGCTCCTCAAACAGGGTTGGGGCCAACGTCCTGACTTTC
CASSSSNRVGANVLTF
>14|TRBJ1-1|TRBD1|NA|TRBV6-5
TGTGCCAGCAGGGTTCAGGGGGCTCACACTGAAGCTTTCTTT
CASRVQGAHTEAFF
>15|TRBJ2-5|NA|NA|TRBV28
TGTGCCAGCAGTTGGGCCGGGACTTTCAGAGAGACCCAGTACTTC
CASSWAGTFRETQYF
>14|TRBJ1-4|NA|few|TRBV5-6
TGTGCCAGCAGCTTCGGCCTAGCTAATGAAAAACTGTTTTTT
CASSFGLANEKLFF
>15|TRBJ2-7|TRBD1|few|TRBV5-6
TGTGCCAGCAGCCGTTTACAGGGGTGGTCCTACGAGCAGTACTTC
CASSRLQGWSYEQYF
>16|TRBJ1-6|NA|NA|TRBV27
TGTGCCAGCAGCGGACAGTTTAGCTCCTATAATTCACCCCTCCACTTT
CASSGQFSSYNSPLHF
>17|TRBJ2-5|NA|NA|TRBV5-1
TGCGCCAGCAGCTTGGATTGGTCAGGCGCTGGGGGGGAGACCCAGTACTTC
CASSLDWSGAGGETQYF
>15|TRBJ1-2|TRBD1|NA|TRBV19
TGTGCCAGTAGTATTCTAGGGGGCAGAAACTATGGCTACACCTTC
CASSILGGRNYGYTF
>14|TRBJ2-6|TRBD1|NA|TRBV7-2
TGTGCCATCTCAACAGGGGCTGGGGCCAACGTCCTGACTTTC
CAISTGAGANVLTF
>15|TRBJ2-7|NA|NA|TRBV11-2
TGTGCCAGCAGCTTAGTCGGCAGGGGATTCCACGAGCAGTACTTC
CASSLVGRGFHEQYF
>13|TRBJ2-7|NA|NA|TRBV5-1
TGCGCCAGCAGCCCGGACAGAGCCTACGAGCAGTACTTC
CASSPDRAYEQYF
>14|TRBJ2-2|TRBD2|NA|TRBV5-4
TGTGCCAGCAGCCGGACTAGCGGCACCGGGGAGCTGTTTTTT
CASSRTSGTGELFF
>12|TRBJ2-5|NA|NA|TRBV12-5
TGTGCTAGTTCCGCCGGGCAAGAGACCCAGTACTTC
CASSAGQETQYF
>15|TRBJ2-1|NA|NA|TRBV27
TGTGCCAGCAGGGGGGCAACAGGGAGCCACAATGAGCAGTTCTTC
CASRGATGSHNEQFF
>15|TRBJ1-1|NA|NA|TRBV5-6
TGTGCCAGCAGTTCGGACATTAAGATGAACACTGAAGCTTTCTTT
CASSSDIKMNTEAFF
>14|TRBJ1-3|NA|once|TRBV7-8
TGTGCCAGCAGCCCTGGGGGGACCGGAAACACCATATATTTT
CASSPGGTGNTIYF
>15|TRBJ2-7|NA|NA|TRBV7-2
TGTGCCAGCAGCTTAGACGGGACTCCATTCTACGAGCAGTACTTC
CASSLDGTPFYEQYF
>15|TRBJ1-5|NA|NA|TRBV28
TGTGCCAGCAGTTTCGCGGGGAGAAGCAATCAGCCCCAGCATTTT
CASSFAGRSNQPQHF
>13|TRBJ1-2|NA|NA|TRBV7-2
TGTGCCAGCAGCTTAGTAGGGGGGGATGGCTACACCTTC
CASSLVGGDGYTF
>15|TRBJ1-2|NA|NA|TRBV9
TGTGCCAGCAGCGTAGATGTAGAATCTAACTATGGCTACACCTTC
CASSVDVESNYGYTF
>14|TRBJ1-1|TRBD1|once|TRBV7-9
TGTGCCAGCAGCCCAGGACAGGGAAACACTGAAGCTTTCTTT
CASSPGQGNTEAFF
>14|TRBJ1-2|NA|NA|TRBV19
TGTGCCAGTAGTGCCCATCCGGAGAACTATGGCTACACCTTC
CASSAHPENYGYTF
>16|TRBJ2-3|TRBD1|few|TRBV5-1
TGCGCCAGCAGCTTGGTGGGGGACAGGGCTACAGATACGCAGTATTTT
CASSLVGDRATDTQYF
>13|TRBJ2-7|TRBD1|NA|TRBV5-1
TGCGCCAGCAGAAGGGACAGTGTCTACGAGCAGTACTTC
CASRRDSVYEQYF
>16|TRBJ2-3|TRBD1|few|TRBV28
TGTGCCAGCAGCACTAAGGGACAGGGGGGCACAGATACGCAGTATTTT
CASSTKGQGGTDTQYF
>14|TRBJ2-1|TRBD1|NA|TRBV15
TGTGCCACCAGCACAGGGGGCTCCTACAATGAGCAGTTCTTC
CATSTGGSYNEQFF
>13|TRBJ1-2|TRBD1|NA|TRBV7-6
TGTGCCAGCCAGGGGGCAGCGAGTCGTGGCTACACCTTC
CASQGAASRGYTF
>17|TRBJ2-6|TRBD2|few|TRBV6-4
TGTGCCAGCAGTCGGGAGGGGGGCCTCTCTGGGGCCAACGTCCTGACTTTC
CASSREGGLSGANVLTF
>12|TRBJ2-5|TRBD2|NA|TRBV29-1
TGCAGCGGGGGAGGGGCGCGAGAGACCCAGTACTTC
CSGGGARETQYF
>13|TRBJ1-2|NA|NA|TRBV4-3
TGCGCCAGCAGCCAAGGGCGGGACGGGCGCTACACCTTC
CASSQGRDGRYTF
>17|TRBJ2-3|TRBD2|NA|TRBV5-1
TGCGCCAGCAGCATGGGAACTAGCGGGGGCGGGGCAGATACGCAGTATTTT
CASSMGTSGGGADTQYF
>14|TRBJ1-1|NA|NA|TRBV25-1
TGTGCCAGCAGCCCCCCGGGGTCGAACACTGAAGCTTTCTTT
CASSPPGSNTEAFF
>17|TRBJ2-7|TRBD2|few|TRBV5-1
TGCGCCAGCAGCTTGGATAAGACGAGACTAGCGGGGAGGGAGCAGTACTTC
CASSLDKTRLAGREQYF
>16|TRBJ2-1|TRBD2|NA|TRBV5-1
TGCGCCAGCAGCTTGACTAGCGGGGGGGGGTACAATGAGCAGTTCTTC
CASSLTSGGGYNEQFF
>17|TRBJ2-7|NA|NA|TRBV7-9
TGTGCCAGCAGCTTAGGCCCCGGGGGGCTTCTCTCTAACGAGCAGTACTTC
CASSLGPGGLLSNEQYF
>15|TRBJ2-7|TRBD2|NA|TRBV27
TGTGCCAGCAGTTCCAGGGTTAGCGGGGGATACGAGCAGTACTTC
CASSSRVSGGYEQYF
>17|TRBJ1-5|TRBD1|NA|TRBV19
TGTGCCAGTAGTCCGACAGGGGCTGAAGGGAGCAATCAGCCCCAGCATTTT
CASSPTGAEGSNQPQHF
>16|TRBJ2-7|NA|NA|TRBV6-4
TGTGCCAGCAGTGACCGCAGCCTAGTCGGCTTATACGAGCAGTACTTC
CASSDRSLVGLYEQYF
>13|TRBJ2-5|TRBD2|NA|TRBV11-1
TGTGCCAGCAGCTTCGGCGGGGGAGAGACCCAGTACTTC
CASSFGGGETQYF
>12|TRBJ2-5|NA|NA|TRBV12-5
TGTGCTAGTGGTTTCCGGGAGTCGACCCAGTACTTC
CASGFRESTQYF
>14|TRBJ2-2|NA|NA|TRBV18
TGTGCCAGCTCACCACCGGGGGCGAACGGGGAGCTGTTTTTT
CASSPPGANGELFF
>15|TRBJ1-1|TRBD1|NA|TRBV10-2
TGCGCCAGCACGAGCCAGGGGGCGTTCTACACTGAAGCTTTCTTT
CASTSQGAFYTEAFF
>12|TRBJ2-3|NA|NA|TRBV6-1
TGTGCCAGCACTCCTGAAAGGGGTACGCAGTATTTT
CASTPERGTQYF
>15|TRBJ2-1|NA|few|TRBV5-5
TGTGCCACCTCTCCTTCTAGCATGACCTACAATGAGCAGTTCTTC
CATSPSSMTYNEQFF
>15|TRBJ1-4|NA|NA|TRBV6-5
TGTGCCAGCAGTTACTCGACAGCAACTAATGAAAAACTGTTTTTT
CASSYSTATNEKLFF
>13|TRBJ1-1|TRBD1|few|TRBV5-6
TGTGCCAGCAGCCCCACAGGGGCCACTGAAGCTTTCTTT
CASSPTGATEAFF
>13|TRBJ1-2|TRBD1|few|TRBV7-8
TGTGCCAGCAGCAAACAGGGGGCGCGGGGCTACACCTTC
CASSKQGARGYTF
>14|TRBJ2-2|NA|NA|TRBV9
TGTGCCAGCAGCCCTCAGGGTTTCGGCGGGGAGCTGTTTTTT
CASSPQGFGGELFF
>21|TRBJ1-3|NA|NA|TRBV21-1
TGTGCCAGCAGCAAATATCTGACAGGGACCCTGTCCGCCTCCTCTGGAAACACCATATATTTT
CASSKYLTGTLSASSGNTIYF
>13|TRBJ1-1|NA|NA|TRBV5-1
TGCGCCAGCAGCTTGGATGCCGGGCGGGGAGCTTTCTTT
CASSLDAGRGAFF
>14|TRBJ1-2|TRBD1|NA|TRBV29-1
TGCAGCGTTGTGGGGACAGGGGCGGTGTCTAGCTACACCTTC
CSVVGTGAVSSYTF
>11|TRBJ2-7|TRBD2|NA|TRBV6-6
TGTGCCAGCAGGGAGACTAGCGGTTCCTACTTC
CASRETSGSYF